The 7 T cell receptor beta chains listed next were all sequenced from one sample in a study of blood T cell repertoires in COVID-19. Repertoires were generated with immunoSEQ multiplex PCR, while TCRdb's copy carries only in-frame clones and drops some. The sample records hundreds of thousands of clones, more than 75% being singletons. The source material was PBMCs or T cells enriched from blood (not recorded which). The receptors originated from a man under 40 with acute COVID-19.

The rearrangement links TRBV10-1 to TRBJ1-2, with D perhaps matching TRBD1 (6 bases). Germline loops: CDR1 WNHNN, CDR2 SYGVQD (reference sequence). V lost 3 bases and J 4 bases, leaving 9 bases between the germline ends. CDR3 length equals 13 residues. CDR3 residues: CASSDQQGYGYTF. In DNA, the CDR3 is TGCGCCAGCAGTGATCAACAGGGCTATGGCTACACCTTC.

The V gene is TRBV5-4, the J gene TRBJ2-7, with D possibly being TRBD2 (7 bases). The length of the CDR3 is 13 residues. Trimming left V 2 bases short and J 5 bases short, with 11 bases between. The germline gives CDR1 SGHNT, CDR2 YYREEE (reference sequence). The CDR3 region has the DNA TGTGCCAGCAGCTTAGGGGGGGGCAACGAGCAGTACTTC. Translating gives CASSLGGGNEQYF.

The chain joins TRBV10-2 to TRBJ1-1; D possibly corresponds to TRBD1 (6 bases). Germline-derived CDR1 and CDR2 are WSHSY and SAAADI. V was cut by 4 bases and J by 1 base, with 13 bases left in between. The CDR3 totals 15 residues. CDR3 nucleotide sequence: TGCGCCAGCAGTGGCTTGGACAGACCGAACACTGAAGCTTTCTTT. Translation: CASSGLDRPNTEAFF.

V is TRBV5-4 and J is TRBJ1-6; no reliable D call. The CDR3 sequence is 14 residues long. Trimming cost V 7 bases and J 7 bases, with 15 bases left between them. CDR1 is SGHNT and CDR2 is YYREEE in the germline V gene (reference sequence). The CDR3 nucleotides are TGTGCCAGCGGTGTTGAGGGTCTGAATTCACCCCTCCACTTT. Translated: CASGVEGLNSPLHF.

Written as DNA, the CDR3 is TGTGCCAGAAGCTTGGAGGGACAGTTCGCCCCCTACCTTAACTATGGCTACACCTTC. This encodes CARSLEGQFAPYLNYGYTF. The chain links TRBV5-3 to TRBJ1-2; 7 bases agree with TRBD1. TRBV5-3 is an ORF, with its function uncertain. This CDR3 comprises 19 residues. V was pared by 0 bases and J by 1 base, with 15 bases of the junction left unmatched.

The chain is built from TRBV29-1 and TRBJ1-2; 8 bases are a match to TRBD1. Germline CDR1 reads SQVTM; CDR2 reads ANQGSEA. The CDR3 runs to 13 residues. V lost 6 bases to trimming and J lost 4 bases; unmatched junction nucleotides: 7. This CDR3 reads CSVDGQGLYGYTF. CDR3 nucleotides: TGCAGCGTGGATGGACAGGGCCTCTATGGCTACACCTTC.

The chain couples TRBV19 to TRBJ1-2; D remains ambiguous. The CDR3 consists of 15 residues. Germline values: CDR1 LNHDA, CDR2 SQIVND (reference sequence). V shed 6 bases and J shed 5 bases, with 19 bases lying between them. The DNA of the CDR3 is TGTGCCAGTAGCGACTCGGACTGGGAAATGTATGGCTACACCTTC. Its translation is CASSDSDWEMYGYTF.